This T cell receptor beta chain came from a study of identical twins. Points from the study as a whole: Abundant cord blood beta clonotypes carried fewer insertions; memory repertoires showed none.

This clonotype showed up just a few times. Its cognate antigen is unknown. TCRdb redid the calling of the 5' RACE reads with MiXCR, one entry per CDR3 protein. The sample has about 730,000 distinct CDR3 sequences; about 20% are singletons. CDR3 length equals 14 residues. Germline CDR1 and CDR2: DFQATT and SNEGSKA (reference sequence). Deletions cut 3 bases from V and 1 base from J, with 12 bases between. This sample also appeared in a second study, on T cells expressing NK-cell markers.

This chain connects TRBV20-1 to TRBJ1-1; D unclear. The TCR sequence derives from a woman in her late teens or twenties in good health. Material: PBMCs. The CDR3, as DNA: TGCAGTGCTAGCGGTCCCCCCAGGAACACTGAAGCTTTCTTT. This codes for CSASGPPRNTEAFF.